The entry that follows covers one T cell receptor (beta chain) sequence. Antigen unknown. This specimen comes from a study of cytomegalovirus exposure and HLA in healthy donors. Study-level points and caveats: Reportedly, cytomegalovirus status was diagnosed with high sensitivity and specificity. Within the data, a cluster of highly shared sequence variants was likely a sequencing artifact.

PCR employed 60 Vbeta and 13 Jbeta primers. Profiled with immunoSEQ multiplex PCR; TCRdb holds only in-frame clones, not every one. The repertoire holds 100,000 or so clones, with roughly 72% as singletons. The specimen sequenced was PBMCs. The origin of this receptor is a man aged 25 to 45 in good health and CMV-seropositive.

The CDR3 loop is CASLPSRSGKQETQYF. The CDR3 region has the DNA TGTGCCAGCCTGCCCTCTAGGAGCGGGAAGCAAGAGACCCAGTACTTC. The chain carries TRBV16 and TRBJ2-5, with 7 bases aligning to TRBD2. The germline V gene encodes CDR1 KGHSY and CDR2 FQNENV. The CDR3 is 16 residues long. Germline trimming cut 8 bases from V and 2 bases from J; bases unmatched to any gene: 14.